A selection of T cell receptor beta chains follows, all from one sample in a study of cytomegalovirus exposure and HLA in healthy donors. Only in-frame clones appear in the TCRdb table, and some are missing; sequencing was by immunoSEQ multiplex PCR. This sample's table reports some 130,000 clones. What was sequenced was PBMCs. These receptor sequences come from a man in his late teens or twenties in good health and CMV-seronegative. CDR3s include the opening cysteine and the closing phenylalanine or tryptophan. The D gene is left open where the match is weak. Size values are once, few and many counts, or a class for expanded clones, and some rows have none.

j_call d_call v_call clone_size cdr3_aa cdr3_nt
TRBJ2-1 NA TRBV4-1 NA CASSQAPGSANYNEQFF TGCGCCAGCAGCCAAGCCCCAGGTAGCGCGAACTACAATGAGCAGTTCTTC
TRBJ2-1 TRBD2 TRBV9 NA CASSVAGGNDEQFF TGTGCCAGCAGCGTTGCGGGGGGTAACGATGAGCAGTTCTTC
TRBJ2-7 TRBD2 TRBV29-1 NA CSGGRGDYEQYF TGCAGCGGCGGACGGGGGGACTACGAGCAGTACTTC
TRBJ1-2 TRBD1 TRBV7-2 NA CASSTRLQGANYGYTF TGTGCCAGCAGCACCAGGTTACAGGGGGCTAACTATGGCTACACCTTC
TRBJ1-4 NA TRBV6-6 NA CASSNQGHNEKLFF TGTGCCAGCAGTAATCAGGGGCATAATGAAAAACTGTTTTTT
TRBJ2-5 NA TRBV4-1 NA CASSQGGPEETQYF TGCGCCAGCAGCCAAGGGGGCCCAGAAGAGACCCAGTACTTC
TRBJ2-7 TRBD2 TRBV7-8 NA CASSSTSGSAYEQYF TGTGCCAGCAGCTCCACTAGCGGGAGTGCCTACGAGCAGTACTTC
TRBJ1-6 NA TRBV7-9 NA CASSSNTGSSYNSPLHF TGTGCCAGCAGCTCTAATACAGGGAGCTCCTATAATTCACCCCTCCACTTT
TRBJ2-1 NA TRBV9 NA CASSDNYEQFF TGTGCCAGCAGCGACAATTATGAGCAGTTCTTC
TRBJ2-7 NA TRBV4-1 NA CASSLPLGERYF TGCGCCAGCAGCCTCCCCCTTGGAGAGCGGTACTTC
TRBJ1-1 NA TRBV29-1 NA CSVSGAVGTEAFF TGCAGCGTTAGTGGGGCGGTGGGCACTGAAGCTTTCTTT
TRBJ1-5 NA TRBV7-9 NA CASSLAGTGLNQPQHF TGTGCCAGCAGCTTAGCCGGGACTGGATTAAATCAGCCCCAGCATTTT
TRBJ2-1 TRBD2 TRBV6-5 NA CASIPLRGSYNEQFF TGTGCCAGCATTCCTTTGCGGGGGTCCTACAATGAGCAGTTCTTC
TRBJ1-1 NA TRBV5-1 NA CASSLFQGAPVEAFF TGCGCCAGCAGCTTGTTCCAGGGCGCACCAGTTGAAGCTTTCTTT
TRBJ2-5 NA TRBV7-3 NA CASSLHGGQEETQYF TGTGCCAGCAGCTTACACGGTGGGCAAGAAGAGACCCAGTACTTC
TRBJ2-5 NA TRBV28 NA CASSSRMRETQYF TGTGCCAGCAGCAGCCGCATGAGGGAGACCCAGTACTTC
TRBJ1-1 NA TRBV7-3 NA CASSADQGTEAFF TGTGCCAGCAGCGCCGACCAGGGCACTGAAGCTTTCTTT
TRBJ1-1 TRBD1 TRBV6-5 NA CASTPTGEDEAFF TGTGCCAGCACACCGACAGGGGAGGATGAAGCTTTCTTT
TRBJ1-6 TRBD1 TRBV29-1 NA CSVARGRPLHF TGCAGCGTTGCCAGGGGGCGACCCCTCCACTTT
TRBJ2-7 TRBD1 TRBV5-4 NA CASSFGDRGYEQYF TGTGCCAGCAGCTTTGGTGACAGGGGCTACGAGCAGTACTTC
TRBJ2-7 NA TRBV6-1 NA CASSEALDGGAEQYF TGTGCCAGCAGTGAAGCGCTTGATGGAGGGGCCGAGCAGTACTTC
TRBJ2-5 NA TRBV27 NA CASSFHGLQETQYF TGTGCCAGCAGTTTTCATGGACTGCAAGAGACCCAGTACTTC
TRBJ2-3 NA TRBV10-3 NA CAISEPGNTDTQYF TGTGCCATCAGTGAGCCCGGGAACACAGATACGCAGTATTTT
TRBJ2-3 NA TRBV7-3 NA CASRGLTNTQYF TGTGCCAGCAGAGGACTAACAAATACGCAGTATTTT
TRBJ2-7 TRBD1 TRBV28 NA CAWGTGTDRYEQYF TGTGCCTGGGGGACCGGGACAGACCGTTACGAGCAGTACTTC
TRBJ1-6 NA TRBV5-4 NA CASSLGLGEGSPLHF TGTGCCAGCAGCCTCGGGTTAGGGGAGGGCTCACCCCTCCACTTT
TRBJ1-1 NA TRBV29-1 NA CSVFLREGNTEAFF TGCAGCGTTTTTCTGCGGGAAGGGAACACTGAAGCTTTCTTT
TRBJ2-1 NA TRBV5-4 NA CASSWPPRESEQFF TGTGCCAGCAGCTGGCCCCCCCGGGAAAGTGAGCAGTTCTTC
TRBJ2-7 TRBD1 TRBV29-1 NA CSATGTGVYEQYF TGCAGCGCCACCGGGACAGGGGTCTACGAGCAGTACTTC
TRBJ1-2 TRBD1 TRBV4-2 NA CASSQDQGARLDGYTF TGTGCCAGCAGCCAAGATCAGGGGGCGCGGTTGGATGGCTACACCTTC
TRBJ2-4 TRBD2 TRBV19 NA CASSSGLAGGLGIQYF TGTGCCAGTAGTTCGGGACTAGCGGGAGGGCTCGGCATTCAGTACTTC
TRBJ1-1 NA TRBV14 NA CASSQGTRGHTEAFF TGTGCCAGCAGCCAAGGGACGCGGGGGCACACTGAAGCTTTCTTT
TRBJ2-7 NA TRBV14 NA CASSQGLQGYEQYF TGTGCCAGCAGCCAAGGGTTACAGGGATACGAGCAGTACTTC
TRBJ1-5 TRBD1 TRBV4-3 NA CASSQDRFSNQPQHF TGCGCCAGCAGCCAGGACAGGTTTAGCAATCAGCCCCAGCATTTT
TRBJ2-2 TRBD1 TRBV6-4 large CASTRTGDTGELFF TGTGCCAGCACCCGGACAGGGGACACCGGGGAGCTGTTTTTT